The 26 T cell receptor beta chains below come from one sample, sequenced in a study of read filtering for tumor transcriptome and immune sequencing. This library used 300 to 450 ng RNA and molecular barcoded adaptors spanning alpha/delta and beta/gamma chains. MiXCR was run by TCRdb on the reads, yielding one entry per CDR3 protein. The sample shows 85,000 or so distinct CDR3 sequences, about 12% of them seen only once. The sample taken for sequencing was a population of CD138-negative cells sorted from bone marrow. Receptor source: a donor at least 40 years old with multiple myeloma.

This clonotype has at least ten counts. The genes are TRBV30 and TRBJ2-7; TRBD2 is a possible D gene (5 bases). Germline CDR1 reads GTSNPN; CDR2 reads SVGIG (reference sequence). The CDR3 contains 19 residues. Trimming stripped 0 bases from V and 0 bases from J, with 24 bases between. The CDR3 spells CAWSVWAVRSRRSSYEQYF. DNA for the CDR3: TGTGCCTGGAGTGTATGGGCGGTCCGTAGCCGGAGGTCCTCCTACGAGCAGTACTTC.

This clonotype occurred many times. At one end the junction does not follow the germline gene, possibly because of a read error. CDR3 protein: CASSAGQNNEQLF. The CDR3 region has the DNA TGCGCCAGCAGCGCAGGACAGAACAATGAGCAGCTCTTC. The chain couples TRBV5-1 to TRBJ2-1; maybe TRBD1 (6 bases). CDR3 size: 13 residues. CDR1 SGHRS and CDR2 YFSETQ come from the germline V gene.

The table lists this clonotype with many counts. The V gene is TRBV6-1, the J gene TRBJ1-1; D is ambiguous. The V end lost 6 bases, the J end lost 5 bases, and 13 bases lay between the germline ends. CDR1 is MNHNS and CDR2 is SASEGT in the germline V gene. This CDR3 comprises 13 residues. CDR3 amino acids: CASSASVGTEAFF. CDR3 nucleotide sequence: TGTGCCAGCAGCGCCTCTGTGGGGACTGAAGCTTTCTTT.

The chain couples TRBV10-3 to TRBJ2-1; unclear D gene. The CDR3 extends over 18 amino acids. V dropped 2 bases and J dropped 0 bases, with 17 bases sitting between them. Germline V gene sequence: CDR1 ENHRY, CDR2 SYGVKD. CDR3 coding DNA: TGTGCCATCAGTGAGAACAATCCGGCGGCGCCCTCCTACAATGAGCAGTTCTTC. Translating gives CAISENNPAAPSYNEQFF.

This clonotype was detected many times. The chain joins TRBV20-1 to TRBJ2-7, with 8 bases that match TRBD2. Unmatched junction bases numbered 10, after V lost 3 bases and J lost 3 bases. The CDR3 sequence is 15 residues long. Germline values: CDR1 DFQATT, CDR2 SNEGSKA (reference sequence). The DNA for the CDR3 is TGCAGTGCTAGGGGAATTATAGCGGGATTCTACGAGCAGTACTTC. Encoded protein: CSARGIIAGFYEQYF.

This clonotype was recorded many times. The J gene is TRBJ1-5, the V gene TRBV4-1; D gene uncertain. The CDR3 consists of 16 residues. Germline CDR1 and CDR2: MGHRA and YSYEKL. V dropped 4 bases and J dropped 8 bases, with 21 bases sitting between them. CDR3 nucleotide sequence: TGCGCCAGCAGCCTTACCCCGGATCCCGCCTTCAAGCCCCAGCATTTT. It specifies CASSLTPDPAFKPQHF.

On this clonotype itself: A much larger clone lies a single base off, so this may be a read error. V gene TRBV28 combines with J gene TRBJ2-7, with D hard to call. Per the germline V gene, CDR1 is MDHEN and CDR2 is SYDVKM. CDR3 length: 15 residues. V gave up 7 bases and J gave up 4 bases, with 20 bases separating them. Here the CDR3 reads CASIPSGAARYEQYF. The DNA for the CDR3 is TGTGCCAGCATTCCATCGGGTGCTGCAAGGTACGAGCAGTACTTC. Combining the CDR3 with reference TRBV28 and TRBJ2-7 gives the whole variable domain DVKVTQSSRYLVKRTGEKVFLECVQDMDHENMFWYRQDPGLGLRLIYFSYDVKMKEKGDIPEGYSVSREKKERFSLILESASTNQTSMYLCASIPSGAARYEQYFGPGTRLTVT.

In its sample, this clonotype was seen a few times. The genes are TRBV4-1 and TRBJ1-3; D is ambiguous. The CDR3 consists of 16 residues. Between the trimmed V and J ends, which lost 7 bases and 0 bases, there was a span of 16 bases. From germline, CDR1 is MGHRA and CDR2 YSYEKL. CDR3 amino acids: CASTSDGSGSGNTIYF. The CDR3 coding sequence is TGCGCCAGCACCTCTGACGGCTCCGGCTCTGGAAACACCATATATTTT.

The chain joins TRBV30 to TRBJ2-2, with D tentatively TRBD2 (6 bases). The CDR3 is 15 amino acids. Germline CDR1 and CDR2: GTSNPN and SVGIG (reference sequence). Between the trimmed V and J ends, which lost 3 bases and 4 bases, there was a span of 15 bases. The CDR3 bases are TGTGCCTGGAGGCCCGCGGGGTCGGTCACCGGGGAGCTGTTTTTT. Residues: CAWRPAGSVTGELFF.

This clonotype was detected many times. The gene calls are TRBV30 and TRBJ1-2; the D gene is possibly TRBD1 (6 bases). The germline V gene has CDR1 GTSNPN and CDR2 SVGIG (reference sequence). V lost 2 bases, J lost 5 bases, and 9 bases lay in between. The CDR3 sequence is 12 residues long. CDR3 sequence: CAWSSTGYGYTF. CDR3 coding DNA: TGTGCCTGGAGTTCTACAGGGTATGGCTACACCTTC.

This clonotype was counted many times. This chain connects TRBV29-1 to TRBJ2-1; 7 bases match TRBD1. In germline, CDR1 is SQVTM, CDR2 ANQGSEA. The trim removed 6 bases at V and 7 bases at J, leaving 12 bases unmatched. This CDR3 comprises 14 residues. In nucleotides, the CDR3 is TGCAGCGTCCCCAGGGTATCGGACAGGAATGAGCAGTTCTTC. It specifies CSVPRVSDRNEQFF.

The chain carries TRBV19 and TRBJ2-1, with 14 positions matching TRBD2. Germline assignment: CDR1 LNHDA and CDR2 SQIVND (reference sequence). The CDR3 spans 15 residues. V dropped 3 bases and J dropped 10; count of bases not matched to a gene: 5. CDR3 nucleotides: TGTGCCAGTAGTATCGCGGGACTAGCGGGAGTGGAGCAGTTCTTC. The encoded protein is CASSIAGLAGVEQFF.

In its sample, this clonotype was seen a few times. CDR3 nucleotide sequence: TGCGCCAGCAGCTCGATAGCGGGAGAGGTCTATGAGCAGTTCTTC. It translates to CASSSIAGEVYEQFF. This chain uses TRBV5-1 with TRBJ2-1, with 9 bases matching TRBD2. J was trimmed by 8 bases and V by 3 bases; bases with no gene match: 9. From germline, CDR1 is SGHRS and CDR2 YFSETQ. This CDR3 region has 15 residues. Supplemented by reference TRBV5-1 and TRBJ2-1, the full variable domain reads KAGVTQTPRYLIKTRGQQVTLSCSPISGHRSVSWYQQTPGQGLQFLFEYFSETQRNKGNFPGRFSGRQFSNSRSEMNVSTLELGDSALYLCASSSIAGEVYEQFFGPGTRLTVL.

This clonotype was counted at least ten times. V is TRBV29-1 and J is TRBJ2-2, with D possibly TRBD2 on 5 matching bases. The CDR3 loop spans 12 amino acids. The germline V gene encodes CDR1 SQVTM and CDR2 ANQGSEA. The ends were cut back, 6 bases at V and 7 bases at J, with 12 bases in the middle. CDR3 DNA: TGCAGCGTCCGCAAGGGAGACGGGGAGCTGTTTTTT. Translating gives CSVRKGDGELFF.

This clonotype was seen at least ten times. As DNA, the CDR3 is TGTGCCAGCAGTTCGCAGGGAGGGACATCTTCGGGATTGTATGGCTACACCTTC. The encoded protein is CASSSQGGTSSGLYGYTF. The J gene is TRBJ1-2, the V gene TRBV28, with a tentative D call TRBD1 (6 bases). Germline-derived CDR1 and CDR2 are MDHEN and SYDVKM. The V end was cut by 4 bases, the J end by 5 bases, with 26 bases between. The CDR3 length is 18 residues.

With regard to this clonotype: One base away lies a much larger clone, so this may be a sequencing read error. V and J are TRBV2 and TRBJ1-2; D gene unclear. Germline V lookup: CDR1 SNHLY, CDR2 FYNNEI. This CDR3 comprises 12 residues. As DNA, the CDR3 is TGTGCCAGCTGTGACAACAGCGTCCCTGTGGCCTTC. Residues: CASCDNSVPVAF.

Ten or more counts support this clonotype. The rearrangement joins TRBV7-9 to TRBJ2-5, with D uncertain. Per germline, CDR1 SEHNR and CDR2 FQNEAQ (reference sequence). Trimming left V 5 bases short and J 4 bases short, with 11 bases between. The length of the CDR3 is 13 residues. This CDR3 is CASSPDAGETQYF. CDR3 nucleotides: TGTGCCAGCAGCCCTGACGCTGGAGAGACCCAGTACTTC. The variable domain in full, completed from reference TRBV7-9 and TRBJ2-5, reads DTGVSQNPRHKITKRGQNVTFRCDPISEHNRLYWYRQTLGQGPEFLTYFQNEAQLEKSRLLSDRFSAERPKGSFSTLEIQRTEQGDSAMYLCASSPDAGETQYFGPGTRLLVL.

This clonotype was seen repeatedly, ten times or more. J is TRBJ2-7 and V is TRBV20-1; no definite D call. V was pared by 0 bases and J by 6 bases, with 9 bases between. CDR3 size: 12 residues. Germline lookup yields CDR1 DFQATT and CDR2 SNEGSKA (reference sequence). The CDR3 sequence is CSARDNQREQYF. The CDR3 region has the DNA TGCAGTGCTAGAGATAACCAGCGCGAGCAGTACTTC.

This clonotype has at least ten counts. The chain is built from TRBV6-2 or TRBV6-3 and TRBJ2-7; 11 nucleotides align to TRBD2. There are 16 residues in the CDR3. After removal of 4 bases from V and 3 bases from J, the junction contained 8 bases not matched to a gene. Germline V gene sequence: CDR1 MNHEY, CDR2 SVGEGT. CDR3 in amino acids: CASSSTSGSRSYEQYF. The CDR3 nucleotides are TGTGCCAGCAGTTCAACTAGCGGGAGTAGGAGCTACGAGCAGTACTTC.

The V and J genes are TRBV5-5 and TRBJ1-1, with TRBD1 matching over 7 bases. CDR3 size: 16 residues. Germline-derived CDR1 and CDR2 are SGHKS and YYEKEE (reference sequence). The ends lost 5 bases at V and 0 bases at J; junction bases unmatched: 10. Here the CDR3 reads CASSRQGLGMNTEAFF. For the CDR3, the DNA is TGTGCCAGCAGTCGACAGGGTTTAGGCATGAACACTGAAGCTTTCTTT.

This clonotype occurred many times. The J gene is TRBJ2-5, the V gene TRBV15, with TRBD2 identical over 9 bases. This CDR3 comprises 17 residues. The germline CDR1 and CDR2 sequences are LNHNV and YYDKDF (reference sequence). V dropped 0 bases and J dropped 5; count of bases not matched to a gene: 10. CDR3 sequence: CATSRDGSGRSGETQYF. The DNA for the CDR3 is TGTGCCACCAGCAGAGATGGGAGCGGGAGGTCTGGGGAGACCCAGTACTTC.

This clonotype has a count of ten or more. CDR3 protein: CASRVPIYRGRGDTEAFF. Written as DNA, the CDR3 is TGTGCCAGCAGAGTACCAATCTACAGGGGGCGAGGGGACACTGAAGCTTTCTTT. The V gene is TRBV12-3 or TRBV12-4, the J gene TRBJ1-1; TRBD1 agrees at 9 bases. The CDR3 has 18 residues. With V trimmed by 6 bases and J by 3 bases, 17 bases remained unmatched.

Remarks on this clonotype: This clone may be a read error of a much larger clone one base away. Because it lacks the conserved phenylalanine or tryptophan at the end, this CDR3 is likely a read error. This chain connects TRBV11-2 to TRBJ2-1; 9 bases are shared with TRBD2. J gave up 5 bases and V 5 bases, and 7 bases lay outside the gene matches. CDR1 is SGHAT, CDR2 FQNNGV, per germline. CDR3 size: 15 residues. The CDR3 is CASSLGGRADNEQFS. CDR3 nucleotide sequence: TGTGCCAGCAGCCTTGGCGGGAGGGCCGACAATGAGCAGTTCTCC.

This clonotype was recorded at least ten times. The V call is TRBV7-8, the J call TRBJ1-4; D not resolved. There are 13 residues in the CDR3. V lost 5 bases and J 6 bases, leaving 10 bases between the germline ends. CDR1 SGHVS and CDR2 FQNEAQ come from the germline V gene. CDR3 region: CASSLWQDEKLFF. CDR3 bases: TGTGCCAGCAGCCTCTGGCAGGATGAAAAACTGTTTTTT.

The sample holds many counts of this clonotype. This rearrangement joins TRBV7-8 to TRBJ1-5, with D uncertain. Germline CDR1 is SGHVS and CDR2 is FQNEAQ. V lost 4 bases and J lost 2, with 12 bases in between. This CDR3 region has 15 residues. The CDR3: CASSSTPGGNQPQHF. In DNA form, the CDR3 reads TGTGCCAGCAGCTCGACACCGGGTGGCAATCAGCCCCAGCATTTT. The full variable domain, its missing parts supplied by reference TRBV7-8 and TRBJ1-5, is GAGVSQSPRYKVAKRGQDVALRCDPISGHVSLFWYQQALGQGPEFLTYFQNEAQLDKSGLPSDRFFAERPEGSVSTLKIQRTQQEDSAVYLCASSSTPGGNQPQHFGDGTRLSIL.

This clonotype was seen repeatedly, ten times or more. This chain joins TRBV7-3 and TRBJ1-6; D remains unclear. Germline assignment: CDR1 SGHTA and CDR2 FQGTGA. V lost 0 bases and J 6 bases, leaving 9 bases between the germline ends. CDR3 length equals 15 residues. The CDR3 protein is CASSLTGRSNSPLHF. The CDR3 nucleotides are TGTGCCAGCAGCTTAACTGGGCGATCTAATTCACCCCTCCACTTT.